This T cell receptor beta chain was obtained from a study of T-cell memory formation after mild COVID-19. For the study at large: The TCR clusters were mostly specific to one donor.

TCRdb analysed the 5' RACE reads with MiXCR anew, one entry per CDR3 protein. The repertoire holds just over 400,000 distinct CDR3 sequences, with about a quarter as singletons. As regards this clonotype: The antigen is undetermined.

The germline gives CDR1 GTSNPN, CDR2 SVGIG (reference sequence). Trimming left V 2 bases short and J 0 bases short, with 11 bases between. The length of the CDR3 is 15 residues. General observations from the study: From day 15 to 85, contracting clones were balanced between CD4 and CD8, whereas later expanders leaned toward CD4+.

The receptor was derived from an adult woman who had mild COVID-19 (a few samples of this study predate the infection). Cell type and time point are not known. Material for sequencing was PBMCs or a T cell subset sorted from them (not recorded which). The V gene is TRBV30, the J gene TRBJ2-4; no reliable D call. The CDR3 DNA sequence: TGTGCCTGGAGTAGTTTAAGTATAGCCAAAAACATTCAGTACTTC. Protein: CAWSSLSIAKNIQYF.